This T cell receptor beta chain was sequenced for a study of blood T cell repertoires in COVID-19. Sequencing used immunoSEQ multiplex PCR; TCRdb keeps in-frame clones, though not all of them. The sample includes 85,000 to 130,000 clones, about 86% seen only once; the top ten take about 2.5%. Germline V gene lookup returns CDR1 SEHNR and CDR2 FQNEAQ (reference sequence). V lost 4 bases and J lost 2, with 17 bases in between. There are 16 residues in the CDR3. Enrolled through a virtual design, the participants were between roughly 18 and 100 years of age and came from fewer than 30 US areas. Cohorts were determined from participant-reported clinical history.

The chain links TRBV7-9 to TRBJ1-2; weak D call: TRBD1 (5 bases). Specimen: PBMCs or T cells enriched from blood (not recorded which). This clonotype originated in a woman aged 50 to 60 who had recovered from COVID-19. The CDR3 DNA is TGTGCCAGCAGCTCCCCCACGCCCGGGGGAAACTATGGCTACACCTTC. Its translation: CASSSPTPGGNYGYTF.